Listed below are T cell receptor beta chains from one sample, sequenced in a study of blood T cells in healthy people across ages. From the 5' RACE reads, TCRdb called clonotypes with MiXCR, one entry per CDR3 protein. The data show 450,000 to 600,000 distinct CDR3 sequences, about 28% seen once. This same sample was also taken into another study, of T cells of mothers and their children.

Sequenced sample: blood. All receptors come from a boy aged 2-9 years in good health. Both conserved end residues are part of each CDR3. The D gene is left open where the match is weak. A row's size may be missing; if present it is once, few, many or a size class.

j_gene | d_gene | abundance | v_gene | CDR3nt | CDR3aa
TRBJ2-1 | . | . | TRBV9 | TGTGCCAGCAGCGTAGACGGAGCATCCAATGAGCAGTTCTTC | CASSVDGASNEQFF
TRBJ2-5 | TRBD1 | few | TRBV10-3 | TGTGCCATCAGTAAGACAGGGGAAGAGACCCAGTACTTC | CAISKTGEETQYF
TRBJ2-2 | . | . | TRBV20-1 | TGCAGTGCTAGCGACGTAGGCACCGGGGAGCTGTTTTTT | CSASDVGTGELFF
TRBJ2-3 | . | few | TRBV5-4 | TGTGCCAGCAGCGTGAGTTGGCAGGGCGACACAGATACGCAGTATTTT | CASSVSWQGDTDTQYF
TRBJ2-4 | TRBD1 | . | TRBV19 | TGTGCCAGTAGTATGGGACAGGGGAACATTCAGTACTTC | CASSMGQGNIQYF
TRBJ2-7 | TRBD1 | few | TRBV13 | TGTGCCAGCAGCTTCACAGGGGTCGGGTCATACTACGAGCAGTACTTC | CASSFTGVGSYYEQYF
TRBJ1-2 | TRBD1 | few | TRBV3-1 | TGTGCCAGCAGCGATTACGGGGACAGGGAAGATGGCTACACCTTC | CASSDYGDREDGYTF
TRBJ2-1 | . | few | TRBV9 | TGTGCCAGCAGCCTCAGGGACGGGCCCTCCTACAATGAGCAGTTCTTC | CASSLRDGPSYNEQFF
TRBJ2-2 | . | many | TRBV7-7 | TGTGCTAGCAGCCGCAGCAGGGACACCGGGGAGCTGTTTTTT | CASSRSRDTGELFF
TRBJ2-4 | . | . | TRBV6-2/TRBV6-3 | TGTGCCAGCACCAGATTAGCCAAAAACATTCAGTACTTC | CASTRLAKNIQYF
TRBJ1-2 | . | few | TRBV24-1 | TGTGCCACCAGTGATTCGGCAGGCTATGGCTACACCTTC | CATSDSAGYGYTF
TRBJ2-1 | TRBD2 | . | TRBV20-1 | TGCAGTGCTAGAGAGGACGGGACTAGCATGCATGAGCAGTTCTTC | CSAREDGTSMHEQFF